This T cell receptor beta chain was sequenced during a study of identical twins (TCRdb year 2016). For the wider study: TCR alpha and beta repertoires from monozygotic twins, unrelated adults of various ages and cord blood were deep-sequenced to test whether fetal clonotypes persist. To rule out contamination, replicate twin experiments were performed at different times with different library preparation protocols. What the research found in general, with its limitations: Compared with coincidental sharing between unrelated individuals, out-of-frame TCR alpha sequences shared between twins had an excess of sequences with low generation probability. Because the same donors could not be followed over many years, conclusions were based on cross-sectional statistical analysis. Invariant T cells such as MAIT and iNKT could partly confound zero-insertion analyses, although diverse VJ usage argued against such confounding for most clonotypes. A weaker excess of twin sharing was found in beta out-of-frame sequences because the signal-to-noise ratio was lowered by fewer shared sequences. Out-of-frame TCR alpha sharing in monozygotic twins was systematically underestimated by recombination models, whereas sharing between unrelated individuals was in agreement with the recombination models. Fewer insertions were carried by abundant cord blood beta clonotypes, a similar but weaker trend appeared in young adult naive repertoires, and no such trend appeared in memory repertoires.

The library was obtained by 5' RACE. Sequenced using an Illumina HiSeq 2000. A universal primer binding site was introduced by template switching, and a unique molecular identifier was present in the final cDNA, enabling accurate counting of TCR cDNA molecules. Specific primers in the conserved constant-segment region were used to synthesize first-strand cDNA for TCR alpha and beta chains. Each cDNA library was double barcoded, with a SMART-Mk sample barcode plus Illumina barcodes, to control for contamination. TruSeq adapter sequences, together with Illumina sample barcodes, were added in two successive PCR steps. The TCR alpha and beta cDNA libraries were sequenced on the Illumina HiSeq platform using custom primers. The authors' pipeline ran thus. Raw reads were processed with MiGEC to extract unique molecular identifiers, and MiXCR was used to determine CDR3 positions. Recombination models were inferred per individual with the repgenHMM and IGoR tools using an EM algorithm. The analysis of shared clonotypes was done with the tcR package in R, with sharing normalized by the product of cloneset sizes. To study raw recombination free of thymic and clonal selection effects, out-of-frame nonproductive sequences were analyzed. The public reads were reanalyzed by TCRdb: fastp trimming at Q25, MiXCR alignment, in-frame beta chains only. Rows matching on CDR3 protein sequence are summarized as one entry with the most common DNA and genes. What appears here as the V and J calls and clone size reflects TCRdb's work, not the paper's. Here the sample has about 1.7 million distinct CDR3 sequences; about 31% occur a single time. The ten largest clonotypes hold about 0.3% of the sample.

From the cysteine through the phenylalanine, the CDR3 covers 15 amino acids. Just the 45-base CDR3 DNA is kept, in frame starting at base 1. CDR1 and CDR2 are drawn from the germline V gene: SGDLS, YYNGEE. Trimming at the junction amounts to 0 bases on V and 4 bases on J, and the germline ends lie 13 bases apart. Details on this clonotype: Its antigen remains unidentified. No base quality values were provided; no much bigger clone lies one nucleotide off.

All donors were healthy Caucasians. The material sequenced was cord blood. The sequence came from a newborn girl in good health. The chain uses TRBV9 and TRBJ2-5; matching of 6 bases hints at TRBD2 as the D gene. The CDR3 protein is CASSVAPAGIETQYF. The DNA is as follows: TGTGCCAGCAGCGTAGCTCCGGCGGGGATAGAGACCCAGTACTTC.